This T cell receptor beta chain stems from a study of blood T cell repertoires in COVID-19. Background on the study: Researchers got acute and convalescent COVID-19 samples from the United States, Italy and Spain. In each case, the material was cDNA or gDNA derived from T cells, B-cell-depleted T cells, or PBMCs.

Trimming shortened V by 0 bases and J by 0 bases, and 11 bases separated the two germline ends. The CDR3 contains 16 residues. The germline V gene has CDR1 MGHRA and CDR2 YSYEKL. The table came from immunoSEQ multiplex PCR; TCRdb's copy has only in-frame clones and leaves some out. This table holds roughly 150,000 clones, approximately 80% found once. Sequenced material: PBMCs or T cells enriched from blood (not recorded which). The chain recombines TRBV4-1 with TRBJ1-1, with D possibly matching TRBD1 (5 bases). This TCR derives from a man aged 65 to 79 who had been exposed to COVID-19. The chain's CDR3 is CASSQDGGNMNTEAFF. CDR3 DNA sequence: TGCGCCAGCAGCCAAGATGGGGGGAACATGAACACTGAAGCTTTCTTT.